This TCR beta chain is from a study of Tregs in tolerant kidney transplant recipients. Related graft donors supplied nonmyeloablative bone marrow transplants, and mixed chimerism was transient. The protocol was immunoSEQ multiplex PCR, while the TCRdb copy is restricted to in-frame clones and leaves out a portion. The sample has around 50,000 clones; about 90% are singletons. CDR1 LNHDA and CDR2 SQIVND come from the germline V gene (reference sequence). Trimming removed 5 bases from V and 4 bases from J, with 17 bases in between. The CDR3 runs 15 residues. Here the sequenced sample was CD8+ T cells from blood (PBMCs), taken 24 months after the transplant. This receptor was obtained from a human patient who received a combined kidney and bone marrow transplant. The graft donor may have contributed some T cells. The chain employs TRBV19 and TRBJ1-1; possibly TRBD1 for D (6 bases). CDR3 amino acids: CASSAVDRVSTEAFF. In DNA form, the CDR3 reads TGTGCCAGTAGTGCAGTGGACAGAGTGAGCACTGAAGCTTTCTTT.